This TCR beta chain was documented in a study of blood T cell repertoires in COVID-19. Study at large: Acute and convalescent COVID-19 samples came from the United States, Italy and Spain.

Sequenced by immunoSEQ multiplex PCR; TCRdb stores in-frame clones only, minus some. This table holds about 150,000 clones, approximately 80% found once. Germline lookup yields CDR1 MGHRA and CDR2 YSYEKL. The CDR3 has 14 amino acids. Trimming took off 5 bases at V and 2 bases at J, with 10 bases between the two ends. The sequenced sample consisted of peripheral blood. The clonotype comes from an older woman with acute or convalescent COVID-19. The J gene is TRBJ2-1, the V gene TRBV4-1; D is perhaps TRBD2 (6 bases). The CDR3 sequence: CASSSTGAYNEQFF. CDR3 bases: TGCGCCAGCAGCTCCACGGGGGCCTACAATGAGCAGTTCTTC.